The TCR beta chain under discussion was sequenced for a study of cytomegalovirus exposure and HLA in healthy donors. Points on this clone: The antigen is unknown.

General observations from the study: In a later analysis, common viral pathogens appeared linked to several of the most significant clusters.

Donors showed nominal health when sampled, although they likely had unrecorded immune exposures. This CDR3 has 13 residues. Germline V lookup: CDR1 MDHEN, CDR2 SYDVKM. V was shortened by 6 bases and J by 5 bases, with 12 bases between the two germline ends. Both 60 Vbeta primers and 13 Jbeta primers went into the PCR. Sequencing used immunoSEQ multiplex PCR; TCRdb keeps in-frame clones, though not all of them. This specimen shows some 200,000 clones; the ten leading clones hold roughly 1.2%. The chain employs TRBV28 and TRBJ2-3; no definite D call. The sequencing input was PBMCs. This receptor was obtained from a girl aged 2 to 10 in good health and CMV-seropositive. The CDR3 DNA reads TGTGCCAGCAGCTTACCCCAGTTAGATACGCAGTATTTT. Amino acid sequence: CASSLPQLDTQYF. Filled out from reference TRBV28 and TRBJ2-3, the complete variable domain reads DVKVTQSSRYLVKRTGEKVFLECVQDMDHENMFWYRQDPGLGLRLIYFSYDVKMKEKGDIPEGYSVSREKKERFSLILESASTNQTSMYLCASSLPQLDTQYFGPGTRLTVL.